This T cell receptor (beta chain) was captured in a study of blood T cell repertoires in COVID-19. The V segment lost 3 bases and the J segment 4 bases; nucleotides outside the gene matches: 7. Germline CDR1 reads SEHNR; CDR2 reads FQNEAQ (reference sequence). This CDR3 is 15 amino acids long. Clones were read by immunoSEQ multiplex PCR, and TCRdb kept only the in-frame ones, dropping some. Found here are 200,000 to 250,000 clones, approximately 79% of them singletons; the top ten hold around 4.1%. The sequence came from a woman in her forties with active or convalescent COVID-19. Sequenced: peripheral blood. The gene calls are TRBV7-9 and TRBJ2-5, with TRBD2 identical over 8 bases. Here the CDR3 DNA reads TGTGCCAGCAGCTTCGACGGGGGGGCACCAGAGACCCAGTACTTC. This translates into CASSFDGGAPETQYF.